This T cell receptor (beta chain) is drawn from a study of technical replicates of blood from a few donors. The assay was immunoSEQ multiplex PCR, and TCRdb's table has in-frame clones only and misses some. The repertoire has roughly 80,000 clones, roughly 96% of them found once; the top ten carry roughly 0.21%. Sequenced sample: T cells isolated from PBMCs. The receptor comes from a human donor in good health.

CDR3 residues: CASSADRNTEAFF. CDR3 DNA: TGTGCCAGCAGCGCCGACAGGAACACTGAAGCTTTCTTT. This chain connects TRBV7-9 to TRBJ1-1, with TRBD1 as a possible D gene (5 bases). The CDR3 has 13 amino acids. Germline CDR1 is SEHNR and CDR2 is FQNEAQ (reference sequence). V was trimmed by 5 bases and J by 1 base, leaving 8 bases between them.